These 30 T cell receptor beta chains were sequenced from one sample in a study of early T cells in non-severe SARS-CoV-2 infection. TCRdb itself ran the 5' RACE reads through MiXCR, one entry per CDR3 protein. The repertoire consists of under 140,000 distinct CDR3 sequences, with 10% to 15% occurring once and the leading ten covering about 4%. Sample: whole blood, taken at baseline. The origin of the receptors is an adult who was a healthcare worker with PCR-confirmed SARS-CoV-2 infection or an uninfected control (not recorded which).

The chain is built from TRBV24-1 and TRBJ2-2; 11 bases are shared with TRBD1. There are 15 residues in the CDR3. Germline V lookup: CDR1 KGHDR, CDR2 SFDVKD. With V trimmed by 5 bases and J by 6 bases, 4 bases remained unmatched. CDR3 sequence: CATSGTGGKAGELFF. CDR3 sequence (DNA): TGTGCCACCAGTGGGACAGGGGGCAAGGCCGGGGAGCTGTTTTTT.

The gene calls are TRBV18 and TRBJ2-1, with a possible D match to TRBD1 (6 bases). Germline loops: CDR1 KGHSH, CDR2 LQKENI. The CDR3 length is 13 residues. Trimming took off 3 bases at V and 8 bases at J, with 11 bases between the two ends. This CDR3 is CASSPTRGYEQFF. The CDR3 DNA reads TGTGCCAGCTCACCCACCAGGGGCTATGAGCAGTTCTTC.

Notes on this clonotype: This may arise from a read error, as a much more abundant clone is one base away. This rearrangement joins TRBV4-1 to TRBJ2-1; D is undetermined. CDR1 and CDR2 (germline): MGHRA, YSYEKL. With 2 bases removed from V and 6 bases from J, the gap between germline ends came to 14 bases. The CDR3 covers 15 residues. CDR3 region: CASSQNSGWVNEQFF. The CDR3 DNA sequence: TGCGCCAGCAGCCAAAACAGTGGCTGGGTCAATGAGCAGTTCTTC.

This clonotype turned up a few times. The chain is built from TRBV10-3 and TRBJ1-2; 8 bases are shared with TRBD1. The V and J ends lost 1 base and 8 bases, in that order; junction bases with no gene match: 6. Germline V gene data show CDR1 as ENHRY and CDR2 as SYGVKD. The CDR3 is 14 residues long. CDR3 in amino acids: CAISEFGTGGGYTF. CDR3 coding DNA: TGTGCCATCAGTGAGTTCGGGACAGGTGGCGGCTACACCTTC.

The V gene is TRBV7-9, the J gene TRBJ1-1; D is uncertain. The CDR3 covers 11 residues. The V end lost 1 base, the J end lost 7 bases, and 4 bases lay between the germline ends. Germline CDR1 reads SEHNR; CDR2 reads FQNEAQ (reference sequence). The CDR3 bases are TGTGCCAGCAGCTTAGGGGTTGAAGCTTTCTTT. Amino acids: CASSLGVEAFF.

This clonotype has just a few counts. The chain is built from TRBV30 and TRBJ2-5, with D perhaps TRBD1 or TRBD2 (6 bases each). In germline, CDR1 is GTSNPN, CDR2 SVGIG (reference sequence). V dropped 6 bases and J dropped 4 bases, with 12 bases sitting between them. This CDR3 region has 12 residues. The CDR3 spells CACSRGGETQYF. The CDR3, as DNA: TGTGCCTGCTCCAGGGGAGGAGAGACCCAGTACTTC.

This clonotype was seen many times. The chain links TRBV10-3 to TRBJ1-1; D not certain. CDR3 length: 14 residues. Trimming cost V 0 bases and J 3 bases, with 8 bases left between them. Per the germline V gene, CDR1 is ENHRY and CDR2 is SYGVKD. The CDR3 sequence: CAISESAGHTEAFF. The CDR3 DNA reads TGTGCCATCAGTGAGTCGGCAGGTCACACTGAAGCTTTCTTT.

The J gene is TRBJ1-4, the V gene TRBV4-1; D gene uncertain. The CDR3 has 17 amino acids. CDR1 is MGHRA, CDR2 YSYEKL, per germline. V lost 0 bases, J lost 7 bases, and 18 bases lay in between. CDR3 amino acids: CASSQDIRPVPGEKLFF. The CDR3 nucleotides are TGCGCCAGCAGCCAAGATATCCGACCCGTCCCCGGTGAAAAACTGTTTTTT.

Ten or more counts support this clonotype. The DNA of the CDR3 is TGCGCCAGCAGTCCTGACAGGACTTACTACAATGAGCAGTTCTTC. Translated, it gives CASSPDRTYYNEQFF. The rearrangement uses TRBV10-1 and TRBJ2-1, with D tentatively TRBD1 (6 bases). This CDR3 is 15 amino acids long. Trimming stripped 5 bases from V and 3 bases from J, with 14 bases between. CDR1 is WNHNN and CDR2 is SYGVQD in the germline V gene (reference sequence).

This clonotype was detected only a few times. This sequence joins TRBV2 and TRBJ1-4; D is perhaps TRBD1 (6 bases). V dropped 8 bases and J dropped 4 bases, with 11 bases sitting between them. CDR3 length: 13 amino acids. Germline CDR1 and CDR2: SNHLY and FYNNEI. The CDR3 sequence: CASADSINEKLFF. CDR3 DNA: TGTGCCAGCGCGGACAGTATTAATGAAAAACTGTTTTTT.

The rearrangement uses TRBV6-6 and TRBJ2-7; a weak D match, TRBD2 (5 bases). Trimming shortened V by 5 bases and J by 1 base, and 18 bases separated the two germline ends. Germline lookup yields CDR1 MNHNY and CDR2 SVGAGI (reference sequence). The CDR3 extends over 16 amino acids. CDR3 nucleotide sequence: TGTGCCAGCAGTGAATCTTTCGGGGTCGGATCCTACGAGCAGTACTTC. Translating it yields CASSESFGVGSYEQYF.

This clonotype turned up a few times. This chain uses TRBV24-1 with TRBJ2-7, with 8 bases aligning to TRBD1. The CDR3 is 14 amino acids. V gave up 7 bases and J gave up 5 bases; unmatched junction bases: 9. Per the germline V gene, CDR1 is KGHDR and CDR2 is SFDVKD. DNA of the CDR3: TGTGCCACCAGCCCAGGGGGCGCGAAGGACGAGCAGTACTTC. Translated: CATSPGGAKDEQYF.

This clonotype was found a few times. The chain combines TRBV12-3 or TRBV12-4 with TRBJ2-3; D possibly corresponds to TRBD2 (6 bases). This CDR3 region has 19 residues. Trimming pared 3 bases from V and 6 bases from J, leaving 28 bases between. CDR3 DNA sequence: TGTGCCAGCAGTTTGACTCTCTTAGGTAGCGGCACGCCGAGGGATACGCAGTATTTT. Amino acid sequence: CASSLTLLGSGTPRDTQYF.

This clonotype has just a few counts. The chain links TRBV20-1 to TRBJ2-7, with TRBD1 matching 11 bases. The trim removed 5 bases at V and 5 bases at J, leaving 2 bases unmatched. CDR3 size: 12 residues. Per the germline V gene, CDR1 is DFQATT and CDR2 is SNEGSKA (reference sequence). The chain's CDR3 is CSAWGQGDEQYF. The CDR3 bases are TGCAGTGCTTGGGGACAGGGGGACGAGCAGTACTTC.

This sequence joins TRBV6-2 or TRBV6-3 and TRBJ2-3; D remains unclear. Trimming took off 6 bases at V and 1 base at J, with 8 bases between the two ends. The CDR3 contains 13 residues. Germline lookup yields CDR1 MNHEY and CDR2 SVGEGT. CDR3 residues: CASREKGTDTQYF. The CDR3 DNA reads TGTGCCAGCAGGGAGAAGGGCACAGATACGCAGTATTTT.

The rearrangement links TRBV6-2 or TRBV6-3 to TRBJ2-3; 7 bases map to TRBD2. The CDR3 length is 15 residues. V lost 3 bases to trimming and J lost 4 bases; unmatched junction nucleotides: 7. Germline CDR1 MNHEY, CDR2 SVGEGT. Here the CDR3 DNA reads TGTGCCAGCAGTTATCGGCGACTAGCAGCAGATACGCAGTATTTT. It encodes CASSYRRLAADTQYF.

V is TRBV27 and J is TRBJ2-1, with D possibly being TRBD1 or TRBD2 (5 bases each). The CDR3 totals 15 residues. Trimming pared 5 bases from V and 5 bases from J, leaving 16 bases between. Germline CDR1 and CDR2: MNHEY and SMNVEV (reference sequence). This CDR3 reads CASSGTARLNNEQFF. The CDR3 DNA follows: TGTGCCAGCAGTGGGACCGCCCGCCTGAACAATGAGCAGTTCTTC.

This clonotype came up many times. V usage is TRBV6-2 or TRBV6-3 and J usage is TRBJ2-3; D not certain. This CDR3 comprises 12 residues. Germline V CDR1 and CDR2: MNHEY, SVGEGT. V lost 6 bases to trimming and J lost 6 bases, with 10 bases between them. The CDR3 DNA reads as TGTGCCAGCAGCCAAACAGAGGATACGCAGTATTTT. Amino acids: CASSQTEDTQYF.

The chain carries TRBV12-3 or TRBV12-4 and TRBJ2-5; unclear D gene. The V and J ends lost 6 bases and 1 base respectively, with 12 bases between them. CDR3 length equals 14 residues. The CDR3, as DNA: TGTGCCAGCAGCCCCCGCAGTCCCCAAGAGACCCAGTACTTC. Protein sequence: CASSPRSPQETQYF.

In its sample, this clonotype was seen a few times. V is TRBV28 and J is TRBJ2-3, with 7 bases lining up with TRBD2. The germline CDR1 and CDR2 sequences are MDHEN and SYDVKM. There are 14 residues in the CDR3. V dropped 8 bases and J dropped 0; count of bases not matched to a gene: 5. The CDR3 reads CASVPSGSTDTQYF. Here the CDR3 DNA reads TGTGCCAGCGTTCCTAGCGGAAGCACAGATACGCAGTATTTT.

This chain joins TRBV5-1 and TRBJ1-1, with D unclear. The CDR3 totals 14 residues. Per germline, CDR1 SGHRS and CDR2 YFSETQ. The V gene lost 0 bases and the J gene lost 0 bases, with 6 bases spanning the gap. CDR3 sequence (DNA): TGCGCCAGCAGCTTGGAACAGCTGAACACTGAAGCTTTCTTT. It specifies CASSLEQLNTEAFF.

This clonotype has ten or more counts. The chain links TRBV27 to TRBJ1-1; D is uncertain. CDR3 length: 14 residues. Germline CDR1 MNHEY, CDR2 SMNVEV (reference sequence). V was trimmed by 2 bases and J by 6 bases, leaving 13 bases between them. CDR3 DNA: TGTGCCAGCAGTTTAAGGGCCCCTACAGCTGAAGCTTTCTTT. This encodes CASSLRAPTAEAFF.

This clonotype was counted only a few times. The chain has TRBV3-1 and TRBJ1-1, with 8 bases lining up with TRBD1. Germline lookup yields CDR1 LGHDT and CDR2 YNNKEL (reference sequence). The CDR3 contains 15 residues. J was trimmed by 2 bases and V by 7 bases; bases with no gene match: 9. CDR3 in DNA: TGTGCCAGCACTCCCCGGGGACAGGCAAACACTGAAGCTTTCTTT. Its protein is CASTPRGQANTEAFF. The full variable domain, its missing parts supplied by reference TRBV3-1 and TRBJ1-1, is DTAVSQTPKYLVTQMGNDKSIKCEQNLGHDTMYWYKQDSKKFLKIMFSYNNKELIINETVPNRFSPKSPDKAHLNLHINSLELGDSAVYFCASTPRGQANTEAFFGQGTRLTVV.

This chain uses TRBV7-9 with TRBJ1-2; a weak D match, TRBD1 (5 bases). The CDR3 is 12 amino acids. Trimming left V 5 bases short and J 4 bases short, with 8 bases between. Germline V lookup: CDR1 SEHNR, CDR2 FQNEAQ (reference sequence). The CDR3 loop reads CASSQGTYGYTF. The CDR3 nucleotides are TGTGCCAGCAGCCAGGGAACCTATGGCTACACCTTC. The whole variable domain, filled in from reference TRBV7-9 and TRBJ1-2, reads DTGVSQNPRHKITKRGQNVTFRCDPISEHNRLYWYRQTLGQGPEFLTYFQNEAQLEKSRLLSDRFSAERPKGSFSTLEIQRTEQGDSAMYLCASSQGTYGYTFGSGTRLTVV.

At least ten counts were recorded for this clonotype. V gene TRBV2 combines with J gene TRBJ1-1; perhaps TRBD1 as D (5 bases). The ends were cut back, 4 bases at V and 1 base at J, with 10 bases in the middle. Germline V CDR1 and CDR2: SNHLY, FYNNEI. The CDR3 has 14 amino acids. The CDR3 coding sequence is TGTGCCAGCAGTGGACAGCTAGGGAACACTGAAGCTTTCTTT. Translation gives CASSGQLGNTEAFF.

This clonotype has only a few counts. The V and J genes are TRBV6-1 and TRBJ2-7; a possible D gene is TRBD1 (6 bases). Trimming took 7 bases from V and 2 from J, leaving 15 bases between them. This CDR3 is 14 amino acids long. The germline CDR1 and CDR2 sequences are MNHNS and SASEGT. CDR3 amino acids: CASTGQRRPYEQYF. The CDR3 DNA sequence: TGTGCCAGCACTGGACAGCGCCGACCCTACGAGCAGTACTTC.

The chain carries TRBV9 and TRBJ2-5, with D tentatively TRBD1 or TRBD2 (6 bases each). Trimming shortened V by 3 bases and J by 5 bases, and 17 bases separated the two germline ends. Germline-derived CDR1 and CDR2 are SGDLS and YYNGEE. The CDR3 length is 15 residues. In nucleotides, the CDR3 is TGTGCCAGCAGCGCTTATGGGGGGCTCAGGGAGACCCAGTACTTC. Its protein is CASSAYGGLRETQYF.

This clonotype was detected many times. The chain couples TRBV2 to TRBJ1-1, with TRBD1 matching over 7 bases. The CDR3 is made up of 15 amino acids. The ends lost 10 bases at V and 0 bases at J; junction bases unmatched: 11. In germline, CDR1 is SNHLY, CDR2 FYNNEI. DNA of the CDR3: TGTGCCACAAGGGACAGTGTGGCCATGAACACTGAAGCTTTCTTT. Its translation is CATRDSVAMNTEAFF.

The chain links TRBV20-1 to TRBJ2-1; TRBD2 matches 8 bases. Germline CDR1 DFQATT, CDR2 SNEGSKA (reference sequence). V shed 5 bases, J shed 0 bases, and the junction held 6 bases outside the gene matches. This CDR3 contains 15 residues. Here the CDR3 DNA reads TGCAGTGCTTTACCGGGACTAGTCTCCTACAATGAGCAGTTCTTC. This sequence encodes CSALPGLVSYNEQFF.

The chain links TRBV27 to TRBJ2-7; D is undetermined. Germline V lookup: CDR1 MNHEY, CDR2 SMNVEV (reference sequence). V was trimmed by 5 bases and J by 0 bases, leaving 23 bases between them. The CDR3 consists of 18 residues. The CDR3 here is CASSPRTSPAKSSYEQYF. As DNA, the CDR3 is TGTGCCAGCAGTCCAAGAACGTCCCCTGCGAAGAGCTCCTACGAGCAGTACTTC.